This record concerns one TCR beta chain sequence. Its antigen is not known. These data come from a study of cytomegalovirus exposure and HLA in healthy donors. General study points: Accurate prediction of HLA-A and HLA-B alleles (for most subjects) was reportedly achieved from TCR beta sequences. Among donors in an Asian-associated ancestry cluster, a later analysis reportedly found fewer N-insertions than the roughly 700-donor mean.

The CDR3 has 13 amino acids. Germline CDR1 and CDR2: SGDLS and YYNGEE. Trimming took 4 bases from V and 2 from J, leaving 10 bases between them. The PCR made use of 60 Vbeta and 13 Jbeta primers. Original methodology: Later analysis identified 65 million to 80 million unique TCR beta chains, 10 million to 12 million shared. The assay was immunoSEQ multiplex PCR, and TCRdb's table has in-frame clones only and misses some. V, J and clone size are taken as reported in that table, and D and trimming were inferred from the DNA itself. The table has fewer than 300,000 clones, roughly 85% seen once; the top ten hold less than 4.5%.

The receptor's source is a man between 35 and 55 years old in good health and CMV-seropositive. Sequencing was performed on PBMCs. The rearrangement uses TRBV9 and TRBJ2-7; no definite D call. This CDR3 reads CASSKDLTYEQYF. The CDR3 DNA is TGTGCCAGCAGCAAAGACTTAACCTACGAGCAGTACTTC.